Given below is one TCR beta chain in context. These data originate in a study of monozygotic twins with inflammatory bowel disease. TCRdb derives one entry per CDR3 protein from the 5' RACE reads, leaving out DNA. The specimen's table records some 400,000 distinct CDR3 sequences. Germline CDR1 is LGHNA and CDR2 is YNFKEQ. The CDR3 runs 19 residues. The TCR sequence derives from a human donor with ulcerative colitis or Crohn's disease, or a healthy co-twin of an affected twin (not recorded which). V usage is TRBV4-2 and J usage is TRBJ2-1; the D call from TCRdb, TRBD2, cannot be confirmed without DNA. The sequenced sample was blood. CDR3: CASSPSLAGDQRAYNEQFF.